The rows below give T cell receptor beta chains drawn from one sample of a study of early T cells in non-severe SARS-CoV-2 infection. MiXCR, run by TCRdb on the 5' RACE reads, gives a single entry per CDR3 protein. The data contain some 48,000 distinct CDR3 sequences, roughly 4.5% of them singletons. Sequenced input: whole blood. The receptor source for this set is an adult who was a healthcare worker with PCR-confirmed SARS-CoV-2 infection or an uninfected control (not recorded which). Each CDR3 is given with its conserved first and last residue. D genes are given only for firm matches. A clone size is listed for some rows: how often the clone was seen (once, few, many), or a class if it is expanded.

j_gene	v_gene	abundance	d_gene	CDR3aa	CDR3nt
TRBJ1-1	TRBV6-5	many	-	CASSTYPDRSGAFF	TGTGCCAGCAGTACGTACCCCGACAGATCCGGGGCTTTCTTT
TRBJ1-2	TRBV5-1	-	-	CASSEPGEYGYTF	TGCGCCAGCAGCGAGCCAGGAGAATATGGCTACACCTTC
TRBJ2-7	TRBV25-1	many	-	CASSTTGYEQYF	TGTGCCAGCAGCACGACGGGTTACGAGCAGTACTTC
TRBJ1-1	TRBV7-3	many	-	CASSLPGQTEAFF	TGTGCCAGCAGCTTACCTGGACAGACCGAAGCTTTCTTT
TRBJ1-1	TRBV7-2	many	-	CASSSSPGPAERAFF	TGTGCCAGCAGCTCCTCCCCGGGCCCAGCGGAAAGGGCTTTCTTT
TRBJ2-7	TRBV19	many	-	CASSILGTGNYEQYF	TGTGCCAGTAGTATACTTGGGACGGGGAACTACGAGCAGTACTTC
TRBJ2-7	TRBV7-2	many	TRBD2	CASSPSGRAGEQYF	TGTGCCAGCAGCCCCAGCGGGAGGGCCGGCGAGCAGTACTTC
TRBJ1-1	TRBV10-2	many	-	CASMYRVGIEAFF	TGCGCCAGCATGTACAGGGTGGGGATTGAAGCTTTCTTT
TRBJ2-5	TRBV7-6	many	-	CASSRKGPNLQETQYF	TGTGCCAGCAGCCGCAAGGGACCAAATCTCCAAGAGACCCAGTACTTC
TRBJ1-1	TRBV14	few	-	CASSHVGLWNTEAFF	TGTGCCAGCAGCCACGTGGGACTGTGGAACACTGAAGCTTTCTTT
TRBJ1-2	TRBV20-1	-	-	CSAEAKHKLYGYTF	TGCAGTGCCGAAGCGAAGCACAAACTATATGGCTACACCTTC
TRBJ2-3	TRBV5-1	-	-	CASSRSWEVTDTQYF	TGCGCCAGCAGCAGATCCTGGGAGGTCACAGATACGCAGTATTTT
TRBJ2-5	TRBV4-3	many	-	CASSQEYRRAETQYF	TGCGCCAGCAGCCAAGAGTACAGGCGGGCGGAGACCCAGTACTTC
TRBJ2-3	TRBV5-1	-	-	CASSTLQGRRNTQYF	TGCGCCAGCAGCACCCTTCAGGGGAGAAGGAATACGCAGTATTTT
TRBJ1-5	TRBV24-1	many	TRBD1	CATSNRGDQPQHF	TGTGCCACCAGTAACAGGGGCGATCAGCCCCAGCATTTT
TRBJ2-2	TRBV5-1	-	-	CASTITGFGTGELFF	TGCGCCAGCACCATTACAGGGTTCGGGACCGGGGAGCTGTTTTTT
TRBJ1-4	TRBV5-4	many	-	CASSHGTSNEKLFF	TGTGCCAGCAGCCACGGGACTTCAAATGAAAAACTGTTTTTT
TRBJ1-1	TRBV30	few	-	CAWRASLYTEAFF	TGTGCCTGGAGGGCCAGCCTATACACTGAAGCTTTCTTT
TRBJ2-5	TRBV6-2/TRBV6-3	many	-	CASSGGPGRDQETQYF	TGTGCCAGCTCTGGGGGTCCGGGGAGAGACCAAGAGACCCAGTACTTC
TRBJ1-5	TRBV5-1	many	TRBD1	CASSLETGTQPQHF	TGCGCCAGCAGCTTGGAGACAGGGACTCAGCCCCAGCATTTT
TRBJ2-3	TRBV6-2/TRBV6-3	few	-	CASREGPDTQYF	TGTGCCAGCAGGGAAGGCCCAGATACGCAGTATTTT
TRBJ2-7	TRBV10-3	-	TRBD1	CAISDPGTGKEQYF	TGTGCCATCAGTGACCCCGGGACAGGGAAAGAGCAGTACTTC
TRBJ2-1	TRBV7-9	many	-	CASSVGSSNYNEQFF	TGTGCCAGCAGCGTTGGTAGTAGCAACTACAATGAGCAGTTCTTC
TRBJ2-7	TRBV6-1	many	-	CASSEVGGGPYEQYF	TGTGCCAGCAGTGAAGTGGGCGGGGGCCCCTACGAGCAGTACTTC
TRBJ2-3	TRBV4-1	few	TRBD2	CASSQRDASGYTQYF	TGCGCCAGCAGCCAAAGGGACGCTAGCGGATATACGCAGTATTTT
TRBJ1-1	TRBV12-3/TRBV12-4	-	-	CASSLPLGRNTEAFF	TGTGCCAGCAGTTTACCCCTGGGCCGGAACACTGAAGCTTTCTTT
TRBJ1-5	TRBV6-6	many	TRBD1	CASSPGQGNRPQHF	TGTGCCAGCAGTCCGGGACAGGGAAATCGGCCCCAGCATTTT
TRBJ2-1	TRBV6-5	few	TRBD2	CASGTSGVSYNEQFF	TGTGCCAGTGGAACTAGCGGGGTGTCCTACAATGAGCAGTTCTTC
TRBJ1-2	TRBV20-1	many	-	CSALTTQGGYGYTF	TGCAGTGCACTAACAACACAGGGTGGCTATGGCTACACCTTC
TRBJ1-5	TRBV27	many	-	CASSITGYDQPQHF	TGTGCCAGCAGTATCACAGGGTATGATCAGCCCCAGCATTTT
TRBJ2-2	TRBV6-6	-	-	CASSLGGGGGELFF	TGTGCCAGCAGTTTGGGGGGAGGCGGCGGGGAGCTGTTTTTT
TRBJ2-1	TRBV2	few	-	CASSESTEQFF	TGTGCCAGCAGTGAAAGTACTGAGCAGTTCTTC
TRBJ2-3	TRBV2	many	-	CASSADRDTQYF	TGTGCCAGCAGTGCAGACAGAGATACGCAGTATTTT
TRBJ2-1	TRBV7-2	many	-	CASSSSAGLMSVF	TGTGCCAGCAGCTCCTCGGCCGGACTAATGTCGGTCTTC
TRBJ2-7	TRBV25-1	few	-	CASSDGGSREYF	TGTGCCAGCAGTGACGGGGGAAGTCGGGAGTACTTC
TRBJ2-6	TRBV28	many	TRBD1	CASSIQGIGANVLTF	TGTGCCAGCAGCATACAGGGGATTGGGGCCAACGTCCTGACTTTC
TRBJ1-4	TRBV15	many	-	CATSRDDRKNEKLFF	TGTGCCACCAGCAGAGATGATCGGAAAAATGAAAAACTGTTTTTT
TRBJ2-4	TRBV10-2	many	TRBD2	CASSRNGLAGVAIQYF	TGCGCCAGCAGTCGCAACGGACTAGCGGGAGTGGCCATTCAGTACTTC
TRBJ2-1	TRBV7-2	few	-	CASRQTLGGEQFF	TGTGCCAGCAGACAGACCCTTGGTGGGGAGCAGTTCTTC
TRBJ2-1	TRBV6-5	many	-	CASRNGPHNEQFF	TGTGCCAGCAGAAACGGGCCTCACAATGAGCAGTTCTTC
TRBJ2-3	TRBV4-2	few	TRBD2	CASSRGRGGPTDTQYF	TGTGCCAGCAGCCGAGGTCGGGGGGGCCCGACAGATACGCAGTATTTT
TRBJ1-1	TRBV3-1	many	TRBD1	CASTPGQAFMNTEAFF	TGTGCCAGCACCCCGGGACAGGCATTCATGAACACTGAAGCTTTCTTT
TRBJ2-3	TRBV5-4	many	TRBD2	CASRTKREESTDTQYF	TGTGCCAGCAGAACCAAGCGGGAGGAAAGCACAGATACGCAGTATTTT
TRBJ2-1	TRBV24-1	few	TRBD1	CATSPGTEFSYNEQFF	TGTGCCACCAGTCCCGGGACAGAGTTCTCCTACAATGAGCAGTTCTTC
TRBJ2-1	TRBV27	many	TRBD2	CATSRFSWSSGSSYNEQFF	TGTGCCACCTCCCGCTTCAGTTGGTCGAGCGGGAGCTCCTACAATGAGCAGTTCTTC
TRBJ1-1	TRBV11-2	many	-	CASSPSGGPEAFF	TGTGCCAGCAGCCCGAGCGGTGGACCTGAAGCTTTCTTT
TRBJ1-1	TRBV7-2	many	-	CASSLDRVNTEAFF	TGTGCCAGCAGCTTAGACAGGGTGAACACTGAAGCTTTCTTT
TRBJ2-1	TRBV30	many	TRBD2	CAWSLTSDEQFF	TGTGCCTGGAGTCTCACTAGCGATGAGCAGTTCTTC
TRBJ2-7	TRBV5-8	-	TRBD2	CASTLAGRGREQYF	TGTGCCAGCACTCTAGCGGGACGTGGGCGAGAGCAGTACTTC
TRBJ2-3	TRBV19	many	TRBD2	CASSTPTSGDTQYF	TGTGCCAGTAGTACTCCCACTAGCGGAGATACGCAGTATTTT
TRBJ2-1	TRBV6-2/TRBV6-3	few	-	CASRLAPSSYNEQFF	TGTGCCAGCCGATTAGCGCCGAGCTCCTACAATGAGCAGTTCTTC
TRBJ2-2	TRBV5-4	many	-	CASSRPRTGELFF	TGTGCCAGCAGCCGACCGCGCACCGGGGAGCTGTTTTTT
TRBJ2-1	TRBV20-1	few	TRBD2	CSASRSGAWNEQFF	TGCAGTGCTAGCCGTAGCGGGGCCTGGAATGAGCAGTTCTTC